This T cell receptor beta chain emerged from a study of T cells in Graves' hyperthyroidism and ophthalmopathy. Study results and caveats: Most clonotypes expanded in the thyroid (above 0.001) were also present in blood.

RNA transcripts gave rise to amplified TCR beta CDR3 regions. TCR CDR3 underwent first-round RT-PCR with the HTBI primer set. In TCRdb, the multiplex PCR reads were re-called with MiXCR into one record per CDR3 protein. The table shows 150,000 to 200,000 distinct CDR3 sequences, with 15% to 20% occurring only once. This clonotype came up many times. Its antigen is as yet unknown. Hyperthyroidism, newly diagnosed and lasting under 2 months, affected patients aged 18 to 65. Clinical symptoms, serum thyroxine, TRAb, thyroid ultrasound and orbital computed tomography established diagnosis. The source of the PBMCs was around 10 ml of fresh peripheral blood. The receptor was isolated from a woman between 45 and 60 years old with Graves' hyperthyroidism. Sequenced material: blood.

The CDR3 DNA reads as TGCAGTGCCAGGAGTAGTTTCCTATATGGCTACACCTTC. The encoded protein is CSARSSFLYGYTF. The rearrangement links TRBV20-1 to TRBJ1-2; D unclear. V was trimmed by 6 bases and J by 5 bases, leaving 16 bases between them. There are 13 residues in the CDR3. Germline CDR1 reads DFQATT; CDR2 reads SNEGSKA (reference sequence).